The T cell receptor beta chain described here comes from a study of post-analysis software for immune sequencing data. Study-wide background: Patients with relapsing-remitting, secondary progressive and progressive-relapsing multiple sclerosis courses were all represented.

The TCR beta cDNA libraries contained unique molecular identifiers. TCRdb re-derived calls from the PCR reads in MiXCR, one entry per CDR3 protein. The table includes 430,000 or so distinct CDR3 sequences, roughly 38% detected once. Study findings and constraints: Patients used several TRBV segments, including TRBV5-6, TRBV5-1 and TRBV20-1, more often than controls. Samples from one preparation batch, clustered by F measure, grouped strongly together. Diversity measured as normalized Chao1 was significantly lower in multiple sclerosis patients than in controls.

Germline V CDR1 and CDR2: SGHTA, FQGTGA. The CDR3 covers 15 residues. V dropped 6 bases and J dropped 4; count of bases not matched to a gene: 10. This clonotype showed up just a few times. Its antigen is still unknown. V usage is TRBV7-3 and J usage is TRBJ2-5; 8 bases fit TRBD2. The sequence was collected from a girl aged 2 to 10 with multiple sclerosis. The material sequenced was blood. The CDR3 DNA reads TGTGCCAGCAGTCCGGGGGGGAGGACTGGAGAGACCCAGTACTTC. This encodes CASSPGGRTGETQYF.